Listed here are 22 T cell receptor beta chains from one sample, sequenced in a study of T cell responses to AZD1222 COVID-19 vaccine. Data came from immunoSEQ multiplex PCR; TCRdb stores just in-frame clones and leaves some out. The data show around 180,000 clones, 90% seen once. Sequences were derived from peripheral blood, sampled on day 0 of AZD1222 vaccination. The receptors shown here come from an adult in good health.

About this clone itself: This sample includes further DNA sequences coding for the same CDR3. CDR3 nucleotides: TGCGCCAGCAGCTTGGATGGAAATCAGCCCCAGCATTTT. Translating it yields CASSLDGNQPQHF. The V gene is TRBV5-1, the J gene TRBJ1-5; no clear D. Trimming took 0 bases from V and 4 from J, leaving 5 bases between them. The CDR3 totals 13 residues. CDR1 and CDR2 (germline): SGHRS, YFSETQ.

The chain combines TRBV7-2 with TRBJ1-5, with D unresolved. Germline V gene sequence: CDR1 SGHTA, CDR2 FQGNSA. The CDR3 runs to 14 residues. The V and J ends lost 5 bases and 0 bases respectively, with 8 bases between them. CDR3 protein: CASSHDNSNQPQHF. As DNA, the CDR3 is TGTGCCAGCAGCCACGACAATAGCAATCAGCCCCAGCATTTT.

This clone was picked up one time. The rearrangement links TRBV12-3 or TRBV12-4 to TRBJ2-7; TRBD1 might be the D (6 bases). The CDR3 contains 13 residues. V dropped 6 bases and J dropped 4 bases, with 13 bases sitting between them. CDR3 residues: CASRSGTLYEQYF. The CDR3 DNA is TGTGCCAGCAGATCCGGGACACTGTACGAGCAGTACTTC.

The chain uses TRBV7-9 and TRBJ1-2; maybe TRBD1 (6 bases). Germline-derived CDR1 and CDR2 are SEHNR and FQNEAQ (reference sequence). CDR3 length: 15 residues. V was pared by 4 bases and J by 8 bases, with 20 bases between. CDR3 protein: CASSYLPTGLGGYTF. CDR3 coding DNA: TGTGCCAGCAGCTACCTACCAACAGGGCTGGGGGGCTACACCTTC.

The chain has TRBV13 and TRBJ1-5, with TRBD1 identical over 7 bases. From germline, CDR1 is PRHDT and CDR2 FYEKMQ (reference sequence). V lost 3 bases and J lost 6; bases outside the gene matches: 11. CDR3 length: 16 residues. The DNA for the CDR3 is TGTGCCAGCAGCTTTTATGTAGGGGGCTCGGGTCAGCCCCAGCATTTT. Protein sequence: CASSFYVGGSGQPQHF. The complete variable domain, with remaining parts taken from reference TRBV13 and TRBJ1-5, reads AAGVIQSPRHLIKEKRETATLKCYPIPRHDTVYWYQQGPGQDPQFLISFYEKMQSDKGSIPDRFSAQQFSDYHSELNMSSLELGDSALYFCASSFYVGGSGQPQHFGDGTRLSIL.

V and J are TRBV5-1 and TRBJ1-1; 7 bases align to TRBD1. The germline gives CDR1 SGHRS, CDR2 YFSETQ. The V and J ends lost 4 bases and 0 bases, in that order; junction bases with no gene match: 12. The CDR3 covers 17 residues. This chain's CDR3 is CASSVQGPGGMNTEAFF. CDR3 in DNA: TGCGCCAGCAGCGTACAGGGGCCCGGGGGTATGAACACTGAAGCTTTCTTT.

The chain employs TRBV4-3 and TRBJ1-5; no reliable D call. CDR3 length: 13 amino acids. V was cut by 0 bases and J by 7 bases, with 7 bases left in between. Germline V gene data show CDR1 as LGHNA and CDR2 as YSLEER. The CDR3 loop is CASSQEERQPQHF. CDR3 DNA: TGCGCCAGCAGCCAAGAGGAGAGGCAGCCCCAGCATTTT.

J is TRBJ1-1 and V is TRBV7-8; perhaps TRBD1 as D (6 bases). The CDR3 length is 14 residues. From germline, CDR1 is SGHVS and CDR2 FQNEAQ. V lost 4 bases, J lost 0 bases, and 9 bases lay in between. The CDR3 DNA reads as TGTGCCAGCAGCTCGGGACAATTGAACACTGAAGCTTTCTTT. Its translation is CASSSGQLNTEAFF.

The gene calls are TRBV5-8 and TRBJ2-7; the match to TRBD1 covers 8 bases. Germline loops: CDR1 SGHTS, CDR2 YDEGEE. CDR3 size: 13 residues. V was clipped by 4 bases and J by 3 bases; unmatched bases: 3. The CDR3 coding sequence is TGTGCCAGCAGCATACAGGGGGACTACGAGCAGTACTTC. The encoded protein is CASSIQGDYEQYF. Based on the CDR3 plus reference TRBV5-8 and TRBJ2-7, the full variable domain is EAGVTQSPTHLIKTRGQQATLRCSPISGHTSVYWYQQALGLGLQFLLWYDEGEERNRGNFPPRFSGRQFPNYSSELNVNALELEDSALYLCASSIQGDYEQYFGPGTRLTVT.

This clone appeared a single time. The chain combines TRBV2 with TRBJ2-7, with 10 bases identical to TRBD1. Germline V lookup: CDR1 SNHLY, CDR2 FYNNEI. This CDR3 comprises 15 residues. The junction had 11 bases not matched to a gene; V was cut back by 7 bases and J by 5 bases. The CDR3 nucleotides read TGTGCCAGCAATCGACAGGGGGCGGGGGCGGACGAGCAGTACTTC. This sequence encodes CASNRQGAGADEQYF. The full variable domain, in which reference TRBV2 and TRBJ2-7 provide the parts outside the CDR3, is EPEVTQTPSHQVTQMGQEVILRCVPISNHLYFYWYRQILGQKVEFLVSFYNNEISEKSEIFDDQFSVERPDGSNFTLKIRSTKLEDSAMYFCASNRQGAGADEQYFGPGTRLTVT.

This chain links TRBV27 with TRBJ1-6, with TRBD1 matching over 7 bases. The CDR3 covers 15 residues. From germline, CDR1 is MNHEY and CDR2 SMNVEV (reference sequence). V was pared by 10 bases and J by 7 bases, with 13 bases of the junction left unmatched. Here the CDR3 DNA reads TGTGCCATCCCGCTAAAGGGACAGAGCAATTCACCCCTCCACTTT. Its translation is CAIPLKGQSNSPLHF.

This clone was seen once. J is TRBJ2-5 and V is TRBV7-3, with a tentative D call TRBD2 (5 bases). Germline V CDR1 and CDR2: SGHTA, FQGTGA. This CDR3 comprises 11 residues. V was trimmed by 10 bases and J by 5 bases, leaving 11 bases between them. CDR3 residues: CANGPGETQYF. The CDR3 DNA sequence: TGTGCCAACGGCCCGGGGGAGACCCAGTACTTC. Drawing the rest from reference TRBV7-3 and TRBJ2-5, the complete variable domain is GAGVSQTPSNKVTEKGKYVELRCDPISGHTALYWYRQSLGQGPEFLIYFQGTGAADDSGLPNDRFFAVRPEGSVSTLKIQRTERGDSAVYLCANGPGETQYFGPGTRLLVL.

CDR3 DNA: TGTGCCAGCAGGAATAATTCACCCCTCCACTTT. Residues: CASRNNSPLHF. J is TRBJ1-6 and V is TRBV2; D ambiguous. V was clipped by 6 bases and J by 5 bases, with 2 bases between them. Germline-derived CDR1 and CDR2 are SNHLY and FYNNEI. The CDR3 runs to 11 residues.

The rearrangement links TRBV18 to TRBJ2-7, with D perhaps TRBD1 (6 bases). CDR1 and CDR2 (germline): KGHSH, LQKENI. This CDR3 contains 14 residues. Trimming took off 1 base at V and 6 bases at J, with 13 bases between the two ends. CDR3 loop: CASSPLDRTGEQYF. Written as DNA, the CDR3 is TGTGCCAGCTCACCACTTGACAGGACGGGCGAGCAGTACTTC.

The gene calls are TRBV7-9 and TRBJ1-2; 11 positions agree with TRBD1. The V gene's germline CDR1 is SEHNR and CDR2 FQNEAQ (reference sequence). There are 16 residues in the CDR3. The V and J ends lost 5 bases and 5 bases, in that order; junction bases with no gene match: 10. CDR3 protein: CASSARTGGAEYGYTF. CDR3 in DNA: TGTGCCAGCAGCGCACGGACAGGGGGCGCAGAATATGGCTACACCTTC.

This chain joins TRBV10-3 and TRBJ2-2, with D uncertain. This CDR3 has 15 amino acids. Trimming stripped 1 base from V and 0 bases from J, with 6 bases between. The germline V gene has CDR1 ENHRY and CDR2 SYGVKD. CDR3 in DNA: TGTGCCATCAGTGAGTGGGGATCGAACACCGGGGAGCTGTTTTTT. It codes for CAISEWGSNTGELFF.

The rearrangement uses TRBV18 and TRBJ2-7; tentatively, D is TRBD2 (5 bases). The CDR3 spans 14 residues. In germline, CDR1 is KGHSH, CDR2 LQKENI. The germline V and J ends were trimmed by 0 bases and 2 bases, with 8 bases remaining between them. CDR3 bases: TGTGCCAGCTCACCACCCGGGATGGCCTACGAGCAGTACTTC. It codes for CASSPPGMAYEQYF.

This chain links TRBV12-3 or TRBV12-4 with TRBJ2-7, with TRBD2 as a possible D gene (6 bases). V lost 5 bases and J lost 6, with 14 bases in between. The CDR3 loop spans 13 amino acids. The CDR3 DNA reads as TGTGCCAGCAGTCCCTGGGGGACTGGCGAGCAGTACTTC. The encoded protein is CASSPWGTGEQYF.

This chain connects TRBV18 to TRBJ1-2; 7 nucleotides line up with TRBD1. The CDR3 consists of 14 residues. The V gene's germline CDR1 is KGHSH and CDR2 LQKENI. The V segment lost 2 bases and the J segment 4 bases; nucleotides outside the gene matches: 4. The DNA for the CDR3 is TGTGCCAGCTCACCAGGACAGGCAAGCTATGGCTACACCTTC. Translating it yields CASSPGQASYGYTF. Variable domain in full (rest from reference TRBV18 and TRBJ1-2): NAGVMQNPRHLVRRRGQEARLRCSPMKGHSHVYWYRQLPEEGLKFMVYLQKENIIDESGMPKERFSAEFPKEGPSILRIQQVVRGDSAAYFCASSPGQASYGYTFGSGTRLTVV.

This clone occurred a few times. The chain has TRBV29-1 and TRBJ1-5; D call uncertain. Between the trimmed V and J ends, which lost 7 bases and 11 bases, there was a span of 15 bases. The length of the CDR3 is 11 residues. Germline values: CDR1 SQVTM, CDR2 ANQGSEA. The CDR3 nucleotides read TGCAGCGCCATGACTGGTCCGACCCAGCATTTT. It is translated as CSAMTGPTQHF.

The V gene is TRBV4-3, the J gene TRBJ1-4; D might be TRBD1 (5 bases). From germline, CDR1 is LGHNA and CDR2 YSLEER. The CDR3 has 15 residues. V was trimmed by 2 bases and J by 8 bases, leaving 15 bases between them. CDR3 region: CASSQRGGVREKLFF. In nucleotides, the CDR3 is TGCGCCAGCAGCCAAAGGGGCGGGGTGCGGGAAAAACTGTTTTTT.

J is TRBJ1-1 and V is TRBV13; possibly TRBD1 for D (5 bases). V was cut by 0 bases and J by 4 bases, with 12 bases left in between. Per germline, CDR1 PRHDT and CDR2 FYEKMQ (reference sequence). CDR3 length: 15 amino acids. The CDR3 DNA is TGTGCCAGCAGCTTAGGCAGGGCGTGGGGCACTGAAGCTTTCTTT. As protein: CASSLGRAWGTEAFF.